These 17 T cell receptor beta chains were sequenced from one sample in a study of cytomegalovirus exposure and HLA in healthy donors. Clones were sequenced by immunoSEQ multiplex PCR, and TCRdb holds only the in-frame ones, with some missing. The sample shows around 190,000 clones, about 81% of them seen only once. The sequencing sample was made of PBMCs. The receptors come from a woman in her twenties or thirties in good health and CMV-seronegative.

The rearrangement uses TRBV28 and TRBJ2-7; TRBD2 is a possible D gene (5 bases). Trimming took 8 bases from V and 0 from J, leaving 20 bases between them. This CDR3 contains 16 residues. Germline CDR1 MDHEN, CDR2 SYDVKM. The DNA for the CDR3 is TGTGCCAGCCATACCCAGCGGCTACCGAGCTCCTACGAGCAGTACTTC. Residues: CASHTQRLPSSYEQYF.

This chain connects TRBV10-2 to TRBJ2-1, with TRBD1 matching 11 bases. The ends lost 10 bases at V and 3 bases at J; junction bases unmatched: 5. The CDR3 length is 14 residues. CDR1 WSHSY and CDR2 SAAADI come from the germline V gene. For the CDR3, the DNA is TGCGCCACCATGGACAGGGGGCTCTACAATGAGCAGTTCTTC. Translated, it gives CATMDRGLYNEQFF.

V usage is TRBV6-1 and J usage is TRBJ2-5, with TRBD1 as a possible D gene (6 bases). V dropped 8 bases and J dropped 5 bases, with 21 bases sitting between them. The V gene's germline CDR1 is MNHNS and CDR2 SASEGT. The CDR3 is 15 residues long. The CDR3 region has the DNA TGTGCCAGCCGACTATCGGGACACCCCGGGGAGACCCAGTACTTC. The encoded protein is CASRLSGHPGETQYF.

The chain combines TRBV30 with TRBJ1-2; TRBD1 aligns across 9 bases. Germline CDR1 GTSNPN, CDR2 SVGIG (reference sequence). This CDR3 contains 16 residues. CDR3 sequence: CASGAGQGVFRDGYTF. The CDR3 DNA follows: TGTGCTAGTGGGGCGGGACAGGGAGTCTTTCGAGATGGCTACACCTTC.

DNA for the CDR3: TGTGCCAGCAGTTACCGATGGGACAGGGGCGAAAATGGCTACACCTTC. Its translation: CASSYRWDRGENGYTF. The chain links TRBV6-5 to TRBJ1-2, with 10 bases that match TRBD1. This CDR3 comprises 16 residues. The germline V gene has CDR1 MNHEY and CDR2 SVGAGI. V gave up 2 bases and J gave up 6 bases; unmatched junction bases: 9.

The chain has TRBV7-9 and TRBJ2-6; TRBD1 might be the D (6 bases). V was cut by 5 bases and J by 0 bases, with 14 bases left in between. CDR1 SEHNR and CDR2 FQNEAQ come from the germline V gene (reference sequence). This CDR3 is built from 17 residues. DNA of the CDR3: TGTGCCAGCAGCCCGACAGGCGTCAGCTCTGGGGCCAACGTCCTGACTTTC. Translating it yields CASSPTGVSSGANVLTF.

This clone has only one observation. The chain joins TRBV2 to TRBJ2-7; 9 bases line up with TRBD2. Losses at the gene ends were 4 bases for V and 0 bases for J; bases not matched to a gene: 4. The CDR3 covers 15 residues. Looked up from germline, CDR1 is SNHLY and CDR2 is FYNNEI. This CDR3 reads CASSGTSDFSYEQYF. Written as DNA, the CDR3 is TGTGCCAGCAGTGGGACTAGCGACTTCTCCTACGAGCAGTACTTC.

A single count supports this clone. The chain joins TRBV5-1 to TRBJ2-7; TRBD2 is a possible D gene (6 bases). Trimming stripped 4 bases from V and 0 bases from J, with 17 bases between. Germline V CDR1 and CDR2: SGHRS, YFSETQ. The CDR3 length is 16 residues. The CDR3 region has the DNA TGCGCCAGCAGCCCGACGGGGAGGACCAGCTCCTACGAGCAGTACTTC. Its translation: CASSPTGRTSSYEQYF. Full variable domain (remainder filled in from reference TRBV5-1 and TRBJ2-7): KAGVTQTPRYLIKTRGQQVTLSCSPISGHRSVSWYQQTPGQGLQFLFEYFSETQRNKGNFPGRFSGRQFSNSRSEMNVSTLELGDSALYLCASSPTGRTSSYEQYFGPGTRLTVT.

Here the CDR3 reads CSASDTGELFF. In DNA, the CDR3 is TGCAGTGCTAGCGACACCGGGGAGCTGTTTTTT. The chain joins TRBV20-1 to TRBJ2-2; D uncertain. V shed 3 bases and J shed 3 bases, with 2 bases lying between them. This CDR3 contains 11 residues. Germline CDR1 and CDR2: DFQATT and SNEGSKA (reference sequence).

The chain recombines TRBV4-2 with TRBJ2-4; 7 nucleotides agree with TRBD1. The CDR3 covers 16 residues. V trimming: 1 base; J trimming: 3 bases; junction bases outside the gene matches: 6. Per germline, CDR1 LGHNA and CDR2 YNFKEQ. CDR3 nucleotide sequence: TGTGCCAGCAGCCAAGCCGGACAGGCTGGCAAAAACATTCAGTACTTC. Encoded protein: CASSQAGQAGKNIQYF.

V and J are TRBV18 and TRBJ2-3; D unclear. V gave up 5 bases and J gave up 2 bases, with 5 bases separating them. The V gene's germline CDR1 is KGHSH and CDR2 LQKENI. The CDR3 loop spans 12 amino acids. The CDR3 sequence: CASSAYTDTQYF. CDR3 DNA sequence: TGTGCCAGCTCAGCGTACACAGATACGCAGTATTTT.

The chain employs TRBV5-1 and TRBJ2-2, with D possibly TRBD1 on 6 matching bases. CDR1 is SGHRS, CDR2 YFSETQ, per germline. V lost 0 bases to trimming and J lost 4 bases, with 10 bases between them. The CDR3 spans 15 residues. CDR3 residues: CASSLGQEFTGELFF. DNA of the CDR3: TGCGCCAGCAGCTTGGGACAGGAATTCACCGGGGAGCTGTTTTTT.

Notes on this clone: This CDR3 is also generated by other DNA sequences in the sample. This sequence joins TRBV5-1 and TRBJ2-7; TRBD1 agrees at 7 bases. The CDR3 sequence is 14 residues long. Germline CDR1 and CDR2: SGHRS and YFSETQ. V lost 2 bases to trimming and J lost 4 bases; unmatched junction nucleotides: 6. As DNA, the CDR3 is TGCGCCAGCAGCTTACCGGGACAGTCGTACGAGCAGTACTTC. It yields the protein CASSLPGQSYEQYF.

The chain recombines TRBV6-4 with TRBJ2-1, with TRBD2 identical over 12 bases. The V segment lost 5 bases and the J segment 7 bases; nucleotides outside the gene matches: 6. In germline, CDR1 is MRHNA, CDR2 SNTAGT. The CDR3 consists of 15 residues. CDR3 sequence reads: CASSQLAGGVNEQFF. Written as DNA, the CDR3 is TGTGCCAGCAGTCAACTAGCGGGAGGAGTGAATGAGCAGTTCTTC.

This clone was observed a handful of times. The rearrangement links TRBV7-9 to TRBJ2-3; D uncertain. Trimming removed 5 bases from V and 0 bases from J, with 9 bases in between. Germline assignment: CDR1 SEHNR and CDR2 FQNEAQ (reference sequence). The CDR3 contains 14 residues. Written as DNA, the CDR3 is TGTGCCAGCAGCCCGAGGATAAGCACAGATACGCAGTATTTT. Translation gives CASSPRISTDTQYF.

As to this clone: The sample carries other DNA sequences with the same CDR3. The J gene is TRBJ2-7, the V gene TRBV5-1; 10 positions agree with TRBD2. This CDR3 spans 15 amino acids. J gave up 1 base and V 4 bases, and 5 bases lay outside the gene matches. Germline CDR1 and CDR2: SGHRS and YFSETQ. The CDR3 loop reads CASSPRTSGSYEQYF. Written as DNA, the CDR3 is TGCGCCAGCAGCCCCAGGACTAGCGGTTCCTACGAGCAGTACTTC. The entire variable domain, with the rest obtained from reference TRBV5-1 and TRBJ2-7, is as follows: KAGVTQTPRYLIKTRGQQVTLSCSPISGHRSVSWYQQTPGQGLQFLFEYFSETQRNKGNFPGRFSGRQFSNSRSEMNVSTLELGDSALYLCASSPRTSGSYEQYFGPGTRLTVT.

This clone has just a few counts. This rearrangement joins TRBV13 to TRBJ1-3, with TRBD1 as a possible D gene (5 bases). The CDR3 spans 13 residues. Trimming pared 6 bases from V and 4 bases from J, leaving 10 bases between. Germline lookup yields CDR1 PRHDT and CDR2 FYEKMQ (reference sequence). DNA of the CDR3: TGTGCCAGCAGGCCCCGGACAGGAAACACCATATATTTT. Protein: CASRPRTGNTIYF. The full variable domain, in which reference TRBV13 and TRBJ1-3 provide the parts outside the CDR3, is AAGVIQSPRHLIKEKRETATLKCYPIPRHDTVYWYQQGPGQDPQFLISFYEKMQSDKGSIPDRFSAQQFSDYHSELNMSSLELGDSALYFCASRPRTGNTIYFGEGSWLTVV.